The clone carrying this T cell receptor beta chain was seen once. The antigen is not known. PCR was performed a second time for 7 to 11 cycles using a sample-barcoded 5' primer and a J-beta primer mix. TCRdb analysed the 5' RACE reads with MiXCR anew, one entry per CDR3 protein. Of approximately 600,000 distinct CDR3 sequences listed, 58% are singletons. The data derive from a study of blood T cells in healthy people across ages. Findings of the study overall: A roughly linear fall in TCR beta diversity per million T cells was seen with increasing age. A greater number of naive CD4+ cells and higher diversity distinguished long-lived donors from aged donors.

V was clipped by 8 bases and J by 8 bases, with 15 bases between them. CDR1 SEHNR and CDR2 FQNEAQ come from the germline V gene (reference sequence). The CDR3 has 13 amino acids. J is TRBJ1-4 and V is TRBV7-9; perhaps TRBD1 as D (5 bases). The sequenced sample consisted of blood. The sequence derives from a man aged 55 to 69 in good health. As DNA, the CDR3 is TGTGCCAGCGGCAGGCAGGGAAAAGAAAAACTGTTTTTT. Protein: CASGRQGKEKLFF.